This is a list of T cell receptor beta chains from one sample in a study of vaccination and CD4 T cells after COVID-19. TCRdb independently ran MiXCR on the PCR reads; one entry per CDR3 protein. Here the sample spans about 7,200 distinct CDR3 sequences, around 35% being singletons. No antigens are known for them. Sequenced material: CD4+ T cells from blood, cultured in vitro. Receptors were obtained from a human donor in good health. Both conserved end residues are part of each CDR3. The D gene is left open where the match is weak. Clone size appears in some rows only: once, few, many, or a class for an expanded clone.

clone_size	j_call	d_call	v_call	cdr3_aa	cdr3_nt
.	TRBJ2-5	TRBD1	TRBV6-5	CASSYSQDRVGQETQYF	TGTGCCAGCAGTTACAGTCAAGACAGGGTAGGACAAGAGACCCAGTACTTC
.	TRBJ1-1	.	TRBV18	CASSPRGINTEAFF	TGTGCCAGCTCCCCAAGGGGGATTAACACTGAAGCTTTCTTT
.	TRBJ2-5	.	TRBV20-1	CSASRLVAETQYF	TGCAGTGCTTCCCGACTAGTTGCGGAGACCCAGTACTTC
.	TRBJ2-5	TRBD1	TRBV7-6	CASSLALTQGARMMETQYF	TGTGCCAGCAGCTTAGCGCTAACCCAGGGGGCCCGGATGATGGAGACCCAGTACTTC
.	TRBJ1-1	.	TRBV6-8	CASSYEQKLEEAFF	TGTGCCAGCAGTTACGAACAGAAACTGGAGGAAGCTTTCTTT
.	TRBJ1-1	.	TRBV20-1	CSARDQGTTDTEAFF	TGCAGTGCTAGAGATCAGGGTACGACGGACACTGAAGCTTTCTTT
few	TRBJ2-1	TRBD2	TRBV20-1	CSAQRTSGSREQFF	TGCAGTGCCCAGCGGACTAGCGGGAGTCGTGAGCAGTTCTTC
.	TRBJ2-1	.	TRBV10-3	CAISQSSSEQFF	TGTGCCATCAGCCAATCTAGTAGTGAGCAGTTCTTC
.	TRBJ2-1	.	TRBV27	CASRDPAARAYNEQFF	.
.	TRBJ2-7	TRBD2	TRBV28	CASSPLLGGSEQYF	TGTGCCAGCAGTCCCCTCCTCGGGGGGAGCGAGCAGTACTTC
.	TRBJ1-2	.	TRBV6-1	CASSRKDSGGYTF	TGTGCCAGCAGCAGAAAGGATAGTGGGGGCTACACCTTC
few	TRBJ2-7	.	TRBV5-1	CASSLGDEQYF	TGCGCCAGCAGCTTGGGTGACGAGCAGTACTTC
.	TRBJ1-5	TRBD1	TRBV20-1	CSASNRGGKSNQPQHF	TGCAGTGCTAGTAACAGGGGAGGAAAGAGCAATCAGCCCCAGCATTTT
few	TRBJ1-1	.	TRBV6-1	CASIREGGKTEAFF	TGTGCCAGCATTCGCGAGGGAGGGAAGACTGAAGCTTTCTTT
.	TRBJ2-3	.	TRBV14	CASSQDRPPLGDTQYF	TGTGCCAGCAGCCAAGATCGACCTCCACTTGGGGATACGCAGTATTTT
.	TRBJ1-1	.	TRBV29-1	CSVADGHTETFF	TGCAGCGTAGCGGATGGTCATACTGAGACTTTCTTT
.	TRBJ2-5	TRBD2	TRBV27	CASSLGLAGVLQYF	TGTGCCAGCAGTCTAGGACTAGCGGGAGTGCTCCAGTACTTC
.	TRBJ2-1	.	TRBV6-2/TRBV6-3	CASSRAGSNNEQFF	TGTGCCAGCAGCCGAGCCGGGTCGAACAATGAGCAGTTCTTC
.	TRBJ2-1	.	TRBV20-1	CSASRRLAGKDNEQFF	TGCAGTGCTAGCCGACGACTGGCGGGTAAGGACAATGAGCAGTTCTTC
.	TRBJ2-3	TRBD2	TRBV20-1	CSASTSGNTDTQYF	TGCAGTGCTAGTACTAGCGGGAACACAGATACGCAGTATTTT
few	TRBJ2-3	TRBD1	TRBV15	CATSGRQGVIDTQYF	TGTGCCACCAGCGGGCGACAGGGGGTTATCGATACGCAGTATTTT
.	TRBJ2-2	.	TRBV28	CASSLLDYNTGELFF	TGTGCCAGCAGTTTATTAGACTACAACACCGGGGAGCTGTTTTTT
.	TRBJ1-2	.	TRBV6-2/TRBV6-3	CASSYAGRLYYGYTF	TGTGCCAGCAGTTATGCCGGACGTCTTTACTATGGCTACACCTTC
once	TRBJ2-7	.	TRBV11-1	CASSPAGGGGYEQYF	TGTGCCAGCAGTCCCGCTGGAGGAGGCGGCTACGAGCAGTACTTC
once	TRBJ2-1	.	TRBV12-3/TRBV12-4	CASIPLQARAYNEQFF	TGTGCCAGCATCCCGCTGCAGGCCAGGGCCTACAATGAGCAGTTCTTC
.	TRBJ2-2	.	TRBV20-1	CSARASVTANTGELFF	TGCAGTGCTAGGGCTAGCGTAACTGCGAACACCGGGGAGCTGTTTTTT
.	TRBJ2-3	.	TRBV7-9	CASSLGGNTDTQYF	TGTGCCAGCAGCTTAGGGGGGAACACAGATACGCAGTATTTT
.	TRBJ2-7	TRBD2	TRBV5-6	CASSPSLLAGLWDSYEQYF	TGTGCCAGCAGCCCTAGTCTACTAGCGGGATTGTGGGATTCCTACGAGCAGTACTTC
.	TRBJ1-2	.	TRBV28	CASRPTAGEDGYTF	TGTGCCAGCAGACCCACGGCAGGGGAGGATGGCTACACCTTC
.	TRBJ2-5	TRBD2	TRBV10-3	CAIRRGPSGNQETQYF	TGTGCCATCAGAAGGGGGCCTAGCGGGAATCAAGAGACCCAGTACTTC
.	TRBJ2-1	TRBD2	TRBV7-3	CASSLLAGYNEQFF	TGTGCCAGCAGCTTGCTAGCGGGTTACAATGAGCAGTTCTTC
.	TRBJ2-5	TRBD2	TRBV5-4	CASSLGLADQETQYF	TGTGCCAGCAGCCTGGGACTAGCGGATCAAGAGACCCAGTACTTC
few	TRBJ1-5	.	TRBV21-1	CASSTPGTGDSNQPQHF	TGTGCCAGCAGCACCCCAGGGACAGGGGATAGCAATCAGCCCCAGCATTTT
.	TRBJ2-5	.	TRBV20-1	CSARWGEGVETQYF	TGCAGTGCTAGATGGGGGGAGGGGGTAGAGACCCAGTACTTC
.	TRBJ2-2	.	TRBV28	CASSAIPDTGELFF	TGTGCCAGCAGCGCCATCCCAGACACCGGGGAGCTGTTTTTT
few	TRBJ2-5	TRBD2	TRBV20-1	CSATERAGGRVTQYF	TGCAGTGCCACAGAACGAGCTGGCGGGAGGGTTACCCAGTACTTC
.	TRBJ2-1	TRBD2	TRBV11-3	CASSLAGTSDIEQFF	TGTGCCAGCAGCTTAGCAGGGACTAGCGATATAGAGCAGTTCTTC
.	TRBJ2-6	TRBD1	TRBV5-3	CARSLGQGASGANVLTF	TGTGCCAGAAGCTTGGGACAGGGGGCCTCTGGGGCCAACGTCCTGACTTTC
few	TRBJ2-7	TRBD1	TRBV28	CASSLLTGGNYEQYF	TGTGCCAGCAGTCTCCTTACAGGGGGCAACTACGAGCAGTACTTC
few	TRBJ1-2	TRBD1	TRBV6-2/TRBV6-3	CASRSSDRVNYGYTF	TGTGCCAGCAGATCCTCGGACAGGGTTAACTATGGCTACACCTTC
.	TRBJ2-1	TRBD2	TRBV7-3	CASSSPNRTSGRASYNEQFF	TGTGCCAGCAGCTCCCCTAACCGGACTAGCGGGAGGGCCTCCTACAATGAGCAGTTCTTC
.	TRBJ1-1	.	TRBV30	CAWSVGPMNTEAFF	TGTGCCTGGAGTGTAGGGCCAATGAACACTGAAGCTTTCTTT
medium-sized	TRBJ2-7	.	TRBV6-1	CASSVRVRDIRGEQYF	TGTGCCAGCAGTGTCCGGGTCAGGGACATTCGGGGCGAGCAGTACTTC
.	TRBJ2-1	.	TRBV7-2	CASSAQKGSYSEQFF	TGTGCCAGCAGCGCCCAAAAGGGCTCCTACAGTGAGCAGTTCTTC
few	TRBJ1-1	TRBD1	TRBV11-1	CASSLNRGWTEAFF	TGTGCCAGCAGCTTAAACAGGGGTTGGACTGAAGCTTTCTTT
.	TRBJ2-3	.	TRBV7-3	CASSLEVTDTQYF	TGTGCCAGCAGCTTAGAAGTAACAGATACGCAGTATTTT
.	TRBJ1-5	TRBD1	TRBV6-1	CASSAGTGGNQPQHF	TGTGCCAGCAGTGCCGGGACAGGGGGCAATCAGCCCCAGCATTTT